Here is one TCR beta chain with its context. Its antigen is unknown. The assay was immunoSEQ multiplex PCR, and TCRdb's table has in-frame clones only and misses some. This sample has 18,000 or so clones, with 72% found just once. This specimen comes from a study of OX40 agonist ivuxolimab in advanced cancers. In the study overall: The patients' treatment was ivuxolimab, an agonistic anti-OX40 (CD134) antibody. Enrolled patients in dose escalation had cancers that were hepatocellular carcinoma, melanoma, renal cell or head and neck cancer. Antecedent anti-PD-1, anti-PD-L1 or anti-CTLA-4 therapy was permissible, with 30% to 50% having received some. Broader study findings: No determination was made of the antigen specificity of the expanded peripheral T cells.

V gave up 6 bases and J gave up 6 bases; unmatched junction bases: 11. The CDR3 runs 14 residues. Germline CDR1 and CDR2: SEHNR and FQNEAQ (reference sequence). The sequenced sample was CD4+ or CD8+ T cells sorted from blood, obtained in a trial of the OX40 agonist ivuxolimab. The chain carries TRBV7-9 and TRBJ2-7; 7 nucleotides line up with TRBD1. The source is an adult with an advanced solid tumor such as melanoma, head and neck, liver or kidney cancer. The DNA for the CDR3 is TGTGCCAGCAGATATTCCGGGACAGAACTCGAGCAGTACTTC. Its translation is CASRYSGTELEQYF. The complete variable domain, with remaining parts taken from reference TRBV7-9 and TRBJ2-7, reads DTGVSQNPRHKITKRGQNVTFRCDPISEHNRLYWYRQTLGQGPEFLTYFQNEAQLEKSRLLSDRFSAERPKGSFSTLEIQRTEQGDSAMYLCASRYSGTELEQYFGPGTRLTVT.